Reported below is one T cell receptor (beta chain). The sample holds many counts of this clonotype. Its recognized antigen is unknown. Base quality data are lacking; no much larger clone is found one base away. According to the germline V gene, CDR1 reads SNHLY and CDR2 reads FYNNEI. From V the trimming removes 5 bases and from J it removes 8 bases, while the gene matches leave 11 bases of the junction unaccounted for. From its cysteine to its phenylalanine, the CDR3 spans 15 amino acids. Only the CDR3 part of the read is kept: 45 bases, read in frame from the first base. This sample is part of a study of low-dose radiotherapy and immunotherapy resistance in tumors (dated by TCRdb to between 2021 and 2024). For the study in its entirety: In Cohort 1, 0.5 Gy per fraction was delivered every 2 weeks, and a total PTV dose of 6.5 Gy was prescribed. Patients in Cohort 2 were given 1 Gy per fraction every two weeks, for a total of 13 Gy across 26 weeks. Nivolumab and ipilimumab were both given intravenously, with nivolumab at a 240 mg flat dose every two weeks and ipilimumab at 1 mg/kg every six weeks. Every two weeks, patients got intravenous cyclophosphamide at 200 mg/m2, given one day ahead of each radiation and immunotherapy administration. Starting on cycle 1 day 1, patients took 300 mg of aspirin by mouth once daily for four cycles. Randomization of trial participants into treatment groups was not performed. The translational analysis covered eight patients: three from the first dose cohort and the first five from the second dose cohort.

The sample was run on an Illumina HiSeq 2500. First-strand cDNA was synthesized with Superscript III and a set of TRAV- and TRBV-specific primers, covering both TCRalpha and TCRbeta chains. TCRs were amplified with Phusion for about 18 PCR cycles using a constant-region primer together with the adapter attached to the V primers. Amplification of the isolated mRNA was done with the MessageAmp II aRNA Amplification Kit, which involved a roughly 16-hour in vitro transcription at 37 degrees C. mRNA for TCR sequencing was isolated with the Dynabeads mRNA DIRECT Purification Kit. Indexed Illumina adapters were added in a second Phusion PCR of approximately 27 cycles, after which AMPure XP beads were used to purify the products. Concerning the study's data processing: Custom Perl scripts were used to pool TCR sequences that encoded the same protein, to remove out-of-frame sequences, and to calculate the abundance of each clonotype. Any TCR sequence backed by just one read was left out of the analysis. Shannon entropy, Gini index, clonality, richness, and the frequency of TCRs shared between repertoires were included as repertoire metrics. TCRdb redid the processing of the public reads, applying fastp at Q25 and MiXCR, and retained in-frame beta chains. Rows with one shared CDR3 protein collapse into an entry with the most common genes and DNA. In this record, the V and J calls reflect TCRdb's handling and not the investigators' own analysis. Here the sample has some 82,000 distinct CDR3 sequences; 15% to 20% occur a single time. The ten largest make up about 5.5% of the sample.

Per the publication, the time point label means: before trial treatment. The donors came from RACIN, which was a single-arm phase I dose-escalation trial that paired nivolumab and ipilimumab with aspirin, low-dose cyclophosphamide and low-dose radiotherapy. Eligible patients had advanced, TIL-negative solid tumors. The sample in question was PBMCs, obtained before treatment. This TCR came from a male donor with prostate cancer. The V gene is TRBV2 and the J gene is TRBJ2-4; TRBD2 matches 8 bases in the middle. The CDR3 here reads CASSPRGGLIYIQYF. The DNA sequence is given as TGTGCCAGCAGTCCACGGGGGGGGCTGATATACATTCAGTACTTC.